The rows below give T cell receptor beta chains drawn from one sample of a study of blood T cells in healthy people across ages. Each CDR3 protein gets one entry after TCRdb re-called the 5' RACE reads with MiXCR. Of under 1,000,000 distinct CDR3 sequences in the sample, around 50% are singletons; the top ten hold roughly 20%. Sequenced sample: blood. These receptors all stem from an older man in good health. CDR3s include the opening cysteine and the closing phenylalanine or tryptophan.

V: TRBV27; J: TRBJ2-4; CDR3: CASSVDSKNIQYF
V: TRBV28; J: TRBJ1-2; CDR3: CASSSNTGYTF
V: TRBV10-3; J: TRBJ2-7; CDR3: CAISESVAYEQYF
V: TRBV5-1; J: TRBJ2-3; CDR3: CASREQTSTDTQYF
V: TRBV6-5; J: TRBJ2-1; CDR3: CASSYTGLARNEQFF
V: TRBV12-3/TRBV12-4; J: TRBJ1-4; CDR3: CASRDEGRNEKLFF
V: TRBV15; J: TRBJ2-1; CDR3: CATTSGGNEQFF
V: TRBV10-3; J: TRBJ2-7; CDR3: CAAGLANSYEQYF
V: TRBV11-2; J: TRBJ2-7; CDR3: CASSLRLGRVEQYF
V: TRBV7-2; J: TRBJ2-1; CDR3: CASSRGLSSSYNEQFF
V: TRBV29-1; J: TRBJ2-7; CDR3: CSAEGWAQGTYEQYF
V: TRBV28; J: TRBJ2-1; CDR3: CASRLDGGGEQFF
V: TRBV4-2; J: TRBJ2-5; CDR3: CASSQDRGGSPYNEQYF
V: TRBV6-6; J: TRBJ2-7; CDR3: CASSYTGSSYEQYF
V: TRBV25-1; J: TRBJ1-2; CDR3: CASSVRGYDYGYTF
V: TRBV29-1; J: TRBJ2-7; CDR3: CSVRTGPREQYF
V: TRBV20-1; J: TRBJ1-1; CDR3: CSARPARGNTEAFF
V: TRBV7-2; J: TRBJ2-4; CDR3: CASSLADRFNSIAKNIQYF
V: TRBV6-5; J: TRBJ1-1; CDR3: CASYRGNTEAFF
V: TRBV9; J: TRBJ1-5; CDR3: CASSVDGENQPQHF
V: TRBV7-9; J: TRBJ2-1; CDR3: CASSRSGGSDEQFF
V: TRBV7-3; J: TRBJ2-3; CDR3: CASSPGAGGWNTQYF
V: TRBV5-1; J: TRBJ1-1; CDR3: CASSWGQGNEAFF
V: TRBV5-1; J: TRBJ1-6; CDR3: CASSLSRADSGSPLHF
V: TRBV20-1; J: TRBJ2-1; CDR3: CSAPKTGGGYNEQFF
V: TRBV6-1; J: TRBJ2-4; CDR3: CASTSRGAKNIQYF
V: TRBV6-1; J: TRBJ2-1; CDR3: CASSELAGSYNEQFF
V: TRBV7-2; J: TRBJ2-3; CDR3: CASSLTSGASTDTQYF